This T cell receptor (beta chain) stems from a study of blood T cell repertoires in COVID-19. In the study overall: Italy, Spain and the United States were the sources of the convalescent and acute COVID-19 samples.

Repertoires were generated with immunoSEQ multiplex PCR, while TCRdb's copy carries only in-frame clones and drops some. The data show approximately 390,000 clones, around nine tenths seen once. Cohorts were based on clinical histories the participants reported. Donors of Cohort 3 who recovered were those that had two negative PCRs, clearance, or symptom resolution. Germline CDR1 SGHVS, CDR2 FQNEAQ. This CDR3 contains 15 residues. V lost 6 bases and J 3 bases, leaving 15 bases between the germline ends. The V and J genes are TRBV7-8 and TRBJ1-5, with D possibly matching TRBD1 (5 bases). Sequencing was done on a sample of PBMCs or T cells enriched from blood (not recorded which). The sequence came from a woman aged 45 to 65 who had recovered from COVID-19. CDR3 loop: CASSRMGRINQPQHF. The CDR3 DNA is TGTGCCAGCAGTCGGATGGGGCGAATCAATCAGCCCCAGCATTTT.